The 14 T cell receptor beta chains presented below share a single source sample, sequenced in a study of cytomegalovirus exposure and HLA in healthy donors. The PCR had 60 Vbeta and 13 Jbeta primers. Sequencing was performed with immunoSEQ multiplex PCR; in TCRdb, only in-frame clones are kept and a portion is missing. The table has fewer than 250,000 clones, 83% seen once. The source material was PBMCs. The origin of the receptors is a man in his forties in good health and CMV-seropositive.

The CDR3 loop reads CASSWRDSQETQYF. CDR3 coding DNA: TGTGCCAGCAGCTGGCGGGACAGCCAAGAGACCCAGTACTTC. V usage is TRBV5-4 and J usage is TRBJ2-5, with a possible D match to TRBD1 (7 bases). V was cut by 3 bases and J by 1 base, with 10 bases left in between. Germline CDR1 and CDR2: SGHNT and YYREEE (reference sequence). This CDR3 is 14 amino acids long.

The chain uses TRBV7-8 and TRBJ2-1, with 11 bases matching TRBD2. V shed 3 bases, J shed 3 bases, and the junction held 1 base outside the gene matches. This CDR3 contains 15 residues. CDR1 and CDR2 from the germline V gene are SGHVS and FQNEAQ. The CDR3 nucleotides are TGTGCCAGCAGCTTGACTAGCGGGGACTACAATGAGCAGTTCTTC. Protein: CASSLTSGDYNEQFF.

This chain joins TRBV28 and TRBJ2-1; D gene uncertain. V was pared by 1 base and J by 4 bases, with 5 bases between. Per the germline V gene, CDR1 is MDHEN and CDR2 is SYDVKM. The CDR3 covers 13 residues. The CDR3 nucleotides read TGTGCCAGCAGTTTATCCAGTTACAATGAGCAGTTCTTC. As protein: CASSLSSYNEQFF.

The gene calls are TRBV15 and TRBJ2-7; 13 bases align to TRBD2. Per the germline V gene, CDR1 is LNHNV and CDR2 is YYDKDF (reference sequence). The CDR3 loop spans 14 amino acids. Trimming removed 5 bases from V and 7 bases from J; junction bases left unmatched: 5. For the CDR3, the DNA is TGTGCCACCAGCGGGGGACTAGCGGGAAGAGAGCAGTACTTC. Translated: CATSGGLAGREQYF.

The CDR3 DNA reads as TGTGCCAGTAGTATTGGAGGGAATACGCAGTATTTT. Residues: CASSIGGNTQYF. The chain employs TRBV19 and TRBJ2-3; TRBD2 might be the D (6 bases). The CDR3 is made up of 12 amino acids. Germline V gene sequence: CDR1 LNHDA, CDR2 SQIVND (reference sequence). The V and J ends lost 3 bases and 7 bases respectively, with 8 bases between them.

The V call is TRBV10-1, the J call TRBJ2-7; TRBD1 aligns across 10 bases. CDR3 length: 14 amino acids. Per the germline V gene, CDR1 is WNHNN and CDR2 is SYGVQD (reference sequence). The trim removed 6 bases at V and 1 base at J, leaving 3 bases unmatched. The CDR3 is CASSRDRGSYEQYF. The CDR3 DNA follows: TGCGCCAGCAGCCGGGACAGGGGTTCCTACGAGCAGTACTTC.

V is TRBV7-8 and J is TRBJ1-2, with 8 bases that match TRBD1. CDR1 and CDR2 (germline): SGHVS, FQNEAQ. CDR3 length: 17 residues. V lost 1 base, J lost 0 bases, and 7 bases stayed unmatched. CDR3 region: CASSLDYRGATNYGYTF. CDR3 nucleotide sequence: TGTGCCAGCAGCTTAGACTACAGGGGGGCCACTAACTATGGCTACACCTTC.

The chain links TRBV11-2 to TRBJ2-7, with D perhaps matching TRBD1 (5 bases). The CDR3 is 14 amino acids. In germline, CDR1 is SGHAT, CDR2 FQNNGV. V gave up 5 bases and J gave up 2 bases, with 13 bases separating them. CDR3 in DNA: TGTGCCAGCAGCCCCCGAACGACAGCCTACGAGCAGTACTTC. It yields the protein CASSPRTTAYEQYF.

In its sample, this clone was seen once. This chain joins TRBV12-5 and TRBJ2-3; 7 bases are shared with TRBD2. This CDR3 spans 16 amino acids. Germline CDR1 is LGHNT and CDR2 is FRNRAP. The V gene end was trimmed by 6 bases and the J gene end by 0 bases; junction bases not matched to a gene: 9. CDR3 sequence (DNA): TGTGCTAGTGGACCCAGAGCGGGACCTAGCACAGATACGCAGTATTTT. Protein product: CASGPRAGPSTDTQYF.

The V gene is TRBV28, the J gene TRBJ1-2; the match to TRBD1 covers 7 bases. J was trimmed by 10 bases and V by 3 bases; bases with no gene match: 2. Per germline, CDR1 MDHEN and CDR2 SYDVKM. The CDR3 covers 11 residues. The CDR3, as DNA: TGTGCCAGCAGTTTGGGGACAGTCTACACCTTC. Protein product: CASSLGTVYTF.

The CDR3 nucleotides are TGTGCCAGCAGTTTATCGCGGGGGAACTATGGCTACACCTTC. As protein: CASSLSRGNYGYTF. The J gene is TRBJ1-2, the V gene TRBV27; possibly TRBD1 for D (5 bases). Trimming cost V 0 bases and J 2 bases, with 7 bases left between them. This CDR3 is built from 14 residues. Germline V lookup: CDR1 MNHEY, CDR2 SMNVEV (reference sequence).

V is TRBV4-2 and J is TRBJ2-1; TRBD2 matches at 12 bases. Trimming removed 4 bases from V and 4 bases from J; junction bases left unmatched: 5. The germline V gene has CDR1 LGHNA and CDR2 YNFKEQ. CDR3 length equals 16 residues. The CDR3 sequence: CASSPWTSGDYNEQFF. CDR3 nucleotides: TGTGCCAGCAGCCCGTGGACTAGCGGGGATTACAATGAGCAGTTCTTC.

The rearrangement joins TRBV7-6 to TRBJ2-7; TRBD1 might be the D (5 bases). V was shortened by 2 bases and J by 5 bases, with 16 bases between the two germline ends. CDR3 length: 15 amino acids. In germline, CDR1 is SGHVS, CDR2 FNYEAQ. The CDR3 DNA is TGTGCCAGCAGCTTACCAAAGACAGAGAAGGACGAGCAGTACTTC. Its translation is CASSLPKTEKDEQYF. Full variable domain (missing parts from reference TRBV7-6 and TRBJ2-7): GAGVSQSPRYKVTKRGQDVALRCDPISGHVSLYWYRQALGQGPEFLTYFNYEAQQDKSGLPNDRFSAERPEGSISTLTIQRTEQRDSAMYRCASSLPKTEKDEQYFGPGTRLTVT.

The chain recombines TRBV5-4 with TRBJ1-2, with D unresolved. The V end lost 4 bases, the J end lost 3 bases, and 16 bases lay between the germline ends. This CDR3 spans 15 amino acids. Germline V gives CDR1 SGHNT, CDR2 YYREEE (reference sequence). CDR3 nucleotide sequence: TGTGCCAGCAGCAAGGTGGCGGTACTGGACTATGGCTACACCTTC. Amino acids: CASSKVAVLDYGYTF.